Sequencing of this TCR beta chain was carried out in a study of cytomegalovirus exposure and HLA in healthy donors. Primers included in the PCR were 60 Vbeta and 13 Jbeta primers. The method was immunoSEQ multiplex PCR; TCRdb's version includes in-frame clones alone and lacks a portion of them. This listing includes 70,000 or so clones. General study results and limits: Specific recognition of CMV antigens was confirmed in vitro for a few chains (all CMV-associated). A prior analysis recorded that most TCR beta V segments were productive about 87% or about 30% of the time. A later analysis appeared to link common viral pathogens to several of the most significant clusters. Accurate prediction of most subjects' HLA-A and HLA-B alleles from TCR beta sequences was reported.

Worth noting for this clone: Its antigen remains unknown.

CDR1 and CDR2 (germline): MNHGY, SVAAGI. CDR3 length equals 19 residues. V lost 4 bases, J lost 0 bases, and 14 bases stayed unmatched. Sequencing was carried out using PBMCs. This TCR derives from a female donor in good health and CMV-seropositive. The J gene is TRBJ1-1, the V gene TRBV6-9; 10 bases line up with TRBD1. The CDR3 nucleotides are TGTGCCAGCAGTTGTCCACCGGGACAGGGGAATGGGATGAACACTGAAGCTTTCTTT. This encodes CASSCPPGQGNGMNTEAFF.